This TCR beta chain is from a study of molecular identifiers for immune sequencing clone quantification. Study background: With replicates, the RNA of around 20,000 or 100,000 naive CD8 cells was split five ways and four were sequenced.

Study-wide points: The share of molecules held by clones above 20 RNA copies was over 97% in effector cells and under 1% in naive cells.

Comment on this clonotype: Its antigen is undetermined.

Library preparation followed earlier protocols using designated TCR primers. TCRdb processed the PCR reads anew with MiXCR; each CDR3 protein has one entry. The repertoire holds about half a million distinct CDR3 sequences, with about 20% as singletons. Naive CD8 T cell sorting was performed on the CD8+CD4-CCR7+CD45RA+ phenotype. This sequence was found in a human donor in good health. Some libraries in this study had Jurkat cell RNA spiked in. The sequencing input was naive CD8+ T cells from blood, with Jurkat cell RNA spiked in. As to subset: FACS-sorted CD8+CD4-CCR7+CD45RA+ naive T cells.

The CDR3 here is CASSYMVAKETQYF. The CDR3 DNA reads as TGTGCCAGCAGTTACATGGTAGCCAAAGAGACCCAGTACTTC. The genes are TRBV6-2 or TRBV6-3 and TRBJ2-5; unclear D gene. Per germline, CDR1 MNHEY and CDR2 SVGEGT. Trimming took off 2 bases at V and 3 bases at J, with 10 bases between the two ends. The CDR3 totals 14 residues.